The 10 T cell receptor beta chains presented below share a single source sample, sequenced in a study of blood T cell repertoires in COVID-19. Clones were sequenced by immunoSEQ multiplex PCR, and TCRdb holds only the in-frame ones, with some missing. Here the sample spans around 150,000 clones, roughly 80% being singletons. Sequenced material: PBMCs or T cells enriched from blood (not recorded which). The receptor source for this set is a woman in her 40s who had recovered from COVID-19.

The rearrangement joins TRBV15 to TRBJ2-1; 12 bases map to TRBD2. The trim removed 6 bases at V and 5 bases at J, leaving 8 bases unmatched. Looked up from germline, CDR1 is LNHNV and CDR2 is YYDKDF (reference sequence). The CDR3 sequence is 16 residues long. The CDR3 loop reads CATSVRTSGKNNEQFF. Here the CDR3 DNA reads TGTGCCACCAGTGTAAGGACTAGCGGGAAAAACAATGAGCAGTTCTTC.

The chain employs TRBV7-9 and TRBJ1-1; D is uncertain. The V and J ends lost 1 base and 1 base respectively, with 16 bases between them. The CDR3 consists of 17 residues. Germline V gene lookup returns CDR1 SEHNR and CDR2 FQNEAQ (reference sequence). The CDR3 here is CASSLEMGGWPNTEAFF. CDR3 coding DNA: TGTGCCAGCAGCTTAGAAATGGGCGGGTGGCCGAACACTGAAGCTTTCTTT.

The V and J genes are TRBV6-1 and TRBJ2-7; TRBD2 matches at 11 bases. The CDR3 is 15 amino acids. J gave up 6 bases and V 0 bases, and 4 bases lay outside the gene matches. Germline CDR1 reads MNHNS; CDR2 reads SASEGT. CDR3 bases: TGTGCCAGCAGTGAAGCTAGCGGGAGGGCCTCCGAGCAGTACTTC. Amino acids: CASSEASGRASEQYF.

This rearrangement joins TRBV3-1 (or the pseudogene TRBV3-2) to TRBJ2-1; D is perhaps TRBD2 (6 bases). Trimming removed 5 bases at V and 2 bases at J, with 16 bases between. The V gene's germline CDR1 is LGHDT and CDR2 YNNKEL (reference sequence). The CDR3 extends over 16 amino acids. CDR3 in amino acids: CASSYSRAGPYNEQFF. The CDR3 DNA reads TGTGCCAGCAGCTACTCGCGTGCGGGGCCCTACAATGAGCAGTTCTTC.

CDR3 residues: CASRRAGQPQHF. CDR3 nucleotides: TGTGCCAGCAGAAGAGCGGGTCAGCCCCAGCATTTT. This chain uses TRBV12-3 or TRBV12-4 with TRBJ1-5; D is uncertain. The CDR3 contains 12 residues. V was cut by 6 bases and J by 6 bases, with 9 bases left in between.

CDR3 nucleotides: TGCGCCAGCAGCCCAGGGACTAGCAGCACCTACGAGCAGTACTTC. It yields the protein CASSPGTSSTYEQYF. This chain connects TRBV5-1 to TRBJ2-7; 9 bases match TRBD2. CDR3 length: 15 amino acids. Germline V gives CDR1 SGHRS, CDR2 YFSETQ. V shed 4 bases, J shed 2 bases, and the junction held 7 bases outside the gene matches.

This chain uses TRBV10-3 with TRBJ2-5; D uncertain. CDR1 ENHRY and CDR2 SYGVKD come from the germline V gene. CDR3 size: 15 residues. The germline V and J ends were trimmed by 0 bases and 3 bases, with 11 bases remaining between them. Here the CDR3 reads CAISESPPVEETQYF. DNA for the CDR3: TGTGCCATCAGTGAGTCCCCCCCAGTCGAAGAGACCCAGTACTTC.

The chain recombines TRBV5-6 with TRBJ1-4; 8 bases fit TRBD1. In germline, CDR1 is SGHDT, CDR2 YYEEEE. This CDR3 is built from 16 residues. V trimming: 4 bases; J trimming: 3 bases; junction bases outside the gene matches: 8. For the CDR3, the DNA is TGTGCCAGCAGCGCAAACCCGGGACAGGCTAATGAAAAACTGTTTTTT. Translated, it gives CASSANPGQANEKLFF.

The J gene is TRBJ2-3, the V gene TRBV3-1 (or the pseudogene TRBV3-2); 11 bases map to TRBD2. The CDR3 runs 17 residues. J was trimmed by 4 bases and V by 1 base; bases with no gene match: 7. Per the germline V gene, CDR1 is LGHDT and CDR2 is YNNKEL (reference sequence). The DNA of the CDR3 is TGTGCCAGCAGCCAAGCTCTAGCGGGGGGATGGCCAGATACGCAGTATTTT. Translating gives CASSQALAGGWPDTQYF.

This clone was seen a handful of times. The gene calls are TRBV5-1 and TRBJ2-7; 9 bases agree with TRBD2. Germline CDR1 reads SGHRS; CDR2 reads YFSETQ. Losses at the gene ends were 1 base for V and 4 bases for J; bases not matched to a gene: 12. CDR3 length equals 17 residues. CDR3 bases: TGCGCCAGCAGCTTGAACACGGCGGGAGGGCCGGGGTACGAGCAGTACTTC. This sequence encodes CASSLNTAGGPGYEQYF.